Presented here are 4 T cell receptor beta chains from one specimen sequenced in a study of shared clonotypes between healthy human individuals. Data came from immunoSEQ multiplex PCR; TCRdb stores just in-frame clones and leaves some out. This sample has about 1 million clones, with roughly 75% found just once. The source material was memory CD4+ T cells sorted from blood. Sample subset: CD45RA-negative fraction. Every receptor here comes from a man younger than 35 in good health.

For this clone: Different DNA sequences within this sample yield the same CDR3. The chain recombines TRBV7-9 with TRBJ1-3; D not certain. Trimming took 0 bases from V and 3 from J, leaving 6 bases between them. Germline values: CDR1 SEHNR, CDR2 FQNEAQ (reference sequence). The length of the CDR3 is 14 residues. CDR3 sequence reads: CASSLAGDGNTIYF. The CDR3 region has the DNA TGTGCCAGCAGCTTAGCGGGTGATGGAAACACCATATATTTT.

In its sample, this clone was seen a few times. This chain connects TRBV14 to TRBJ2-5, with D unresolved. The CDR3 runs to 12 residues. Germline CDR1 and CDR2: SGHDN and FVKESK. V gave up 1 base and J gave up 6 bases, with 6 bases separating them. Written as DNA, the CDR3 is TGTGCCAGCAGCCAAGGTCCCCAGACCCAGTACTTC. Its translation is CASSQGPQTQYF.

The V and J genes are TRBV27 and TRBJ1-6; weak D call: TRBD1 (5 bases). Trimming stripped 5 bases from V and 9 bases from J, with 11 bases between. CDR1 is MNHEY and CDR2 is SMNVEV in the germline V gene (reference sequence). This CDR3 region has 13 residues. This CDR3 is CASSRTGGSPLHF. CDR3 in DNA: TGTGCCAGCAGTCGAACGGGGGGTTCACCCCTCCACTTT.

This chain uses TRBV4-2 with TRBJ2-7; 12 nucleotides line up with TRBD2. The CDR3 extends over 16 amino acids. Losses at the gene ends were 3 bases for V and 3 bases for J; bases not matched to a gene: 6. Germline CDR1 LGHNA, CDR2 YNFKEQ. DNA for the CDR3: TGTGCCAGCAGCCAGCAACTAGCGGGAGGTTTCTACGAGCAGTACTTC. Its translation: CASSQQLAGGFYEQYF.